This T cell receptor beta chain is from a study of human T cells and chemical hapten exposure. Time point indicated: pre-sensitization, week 0. Treatment here: therapeutic diphenylcyclopropenone sensitization with weekly scalp DPC. This clonotype appeared many times. At one end the junction does not follow the germline gene, possibly because of a read error. As originally analysed: Per sample, the median was roughly 96,000 TCRs, with values from around 24,000 to 710,000. TCRdb reanalysed the RACE reads using MiXCR and keeps one entry per CDR3 protein. The V and J calls, along with clone size, are taken from TCRdb and not from the paper's own processing. The sample contains tens of thousands of distinct CDR3 sequences, around 6.6% of which appear only once. Germline loops: CDR1 KGHSH, CDR2 LQKENI. The CDR3 spans 14 residues.

The material was whole blood, obtained in connection with sensitization to the hapten diphenylcyclopropenone (DPC). The rearrangement joins TRBV18 to TRBJ2-7, with 9 positions matching TRBD2. The clonotype originates from a young woman with alopecia areata. Some clones in this sample may be carry-over from other donors' samples. This chain's CDR3 is CASSSGTSSHEQYF. The CDR3 DNA follows: TGTGCCAGCTCATCGGGGACTAGCTCCCACGAGCAGTACTTC. Using reference TRBV18 and TRBJ2-7 for the parts outside the CDR3, the full variable domain is NAGVMQNPRHLVRRRGQEARLRCSPMKGHSHVYWYRQLPEEGLKFMVYLQKENIIDESGMPKERFSAEFPKEGPSILRIQQVVRGDSAAYFCASSSGTSSHEQYFGPGTRLTVT.